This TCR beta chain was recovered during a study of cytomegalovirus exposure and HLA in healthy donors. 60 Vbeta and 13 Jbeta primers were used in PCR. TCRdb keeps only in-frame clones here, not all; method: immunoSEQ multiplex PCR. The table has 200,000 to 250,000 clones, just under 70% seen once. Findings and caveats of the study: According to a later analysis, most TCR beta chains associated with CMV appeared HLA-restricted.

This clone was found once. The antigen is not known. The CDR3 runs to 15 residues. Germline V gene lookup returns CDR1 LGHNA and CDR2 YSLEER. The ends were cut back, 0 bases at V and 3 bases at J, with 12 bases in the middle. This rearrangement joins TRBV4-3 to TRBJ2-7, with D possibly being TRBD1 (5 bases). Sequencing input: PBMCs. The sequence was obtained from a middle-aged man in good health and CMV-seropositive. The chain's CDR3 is CASSQEWQGLYEQYF. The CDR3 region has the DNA TGCGCCAGCAGCCAAGAATGGCAGGGTCTCTACGAGCAGTACTTC.